The next 26 T cell receptor beta chains were all read from a single sample in a study of blood T cell repertoires in COVID-19. Generated by immunoSEQ multiplex PCR, the TCRdb table keeps only in-frame clones and is missing some. This table has some 190,000 clones, about 88% appearing once. Specimen: peripheral blood. These receptors originate from a woman aged 40 to 55 who had recovered from COVID-19.

V gene TRBV14 combines with J gene TRBJ1-2; no clear D. Germline V CDR1 and CDR2: SGHDN, FVKESK. Trimming pared 4 bases from V and 5 bases from J, leaving 8 bases between. This CDR3 is built from 12 residues. CDR3 DNA sequence: TGTGCCAGCAGCCGAAACAGTTATGGCTACACCTTC. It yields the protein CASSRNSYGYTF.

The genes are TRBV10-2 and TRBJ2-1, with D tentatively TRBD2 (5 bases). The germline gives CDR1 WSHSY, CDR2 SAAADI. The length of the CDR3 is 15 residues. Trimming stripped 3 bases from V and 4 bases from J, with 13 bases between. CDR3 in DNA: TGCGCCAGCAGTGAATTTAGCGCCGGTTACAATGAGCAGTTCTTC. It translates to CASSEFSAGYNEQFF.

The DNA of the CDR3 is TGTGCCATCAGTGGGTCAGACAGCACGAACACCGGGGAGCTGTTTTTT. Protein product: CAISGSDSTNTGELFF. V is TRBV10-3 and J is TRBJ2-2; tentatively, D is TRBD1 (5 bases). Trimming stripped 4 bases from V and 0 bases from J, with 12 bases between. CDR3 length: 16 amino acids. Germline V CDR1 and CDR2: ENHRY, SYGVKD.

This rearrangement joins TRBV28 to TRBJ1-1, with TRBD1 matching 9 bases. The length of the CDR3 is 15 residues. Per the germline V gene, CDR1 is MDHEN and CDR2 is SYDVKM. V shed 7 bases and J 3 bases; nucleotides not matched to a gene: 9. The CDR3 loop reads CASTQGQGRYTEAFF. The DNA of the CDR3 is TGTGCCAGCACTCAAGGACAGGGGAGGTACACTGAAGCTTTCTTT.

This clone was picked up one time. The chain is built from TRBV19 and TRBJ1-1; the D is unclear. The V gene's germline CDR1 is LNHDA and CDR2 SQIVND (reference sequence). Trimming cost V 1 base and J 5 bases, with 11 bases left between them. CDR3 length: 14 residues. The CDR3 DNA sequence: TGTGCCAGTAGTATAGTCGGGGATGGGACTGAAGCTTTCTTT. Encoded protein: CASSIVGDGTEAFF.

This clone appeared a few times. The chain employs TRBV18 and TRBJ1-1, with TRBD1 identical over 7 bases. J gave up 4 bases and V 4 bases, and 9 bases lay outside the gene matches. Looked up from germline, CDR1 is KGHSH and CDR2 is LQKENI. The CDR3 extends over 15 amino acids. The CDR3 here is CASSLTGEAGTEAFF. CDR3 coding DNA: TGTGCCAGCTCACTCACAGGGGAGGCTGGCACTGAAGCTTTCTTT.

V usage is TRBV28 and J usage is TRBJ1-4; no clear D. CDR3 length equals 18 residues. Per germline, CDR1 MDHEN and CDR2 SYDVKM. V was shortened by 6 bases and J by 0 bases, with 20 bases between the two germline ends. This CDR3 is CASSSRASSLATNEKLFF. CDR3 sequence (DNA): TGTGCCAGCAGCTCGAGGGCGTCGTCCCTTGCAACTAATGAAAAACTGTTTTTT. Complete variable domain (other parts from reference TRBV28 and TRBJ1-4): DVKVTQSSRYLVKRTGEKVFLECVQDMDHENMFWYRQDPGLGLRLIYFSYDVKMKEKGDIPEGYSVSREKKERFSLILESASTNQTSMYLCASSSRASSLATNEKLFFGSGTQLSVL.

The J gene is TRBJ1-4, the V gene TRBV4-2, with a weak D call TRBD1 (5 bases). CDR1 and CDR2 from the germline V gene are LGHNA and YNFKEQ. There are 15 residues in the CDR3. V was trimmed by 6 bases and J by 10 bases, leaving 21 bases between them. The CDR3 DNA reads TGTGCCAGCAGGCCTACGGGGGGAGCAACCGGAAAACTGTTTTTT. Translation: CASRPTGGATGKLFF.

CDR3 loop: CASSEDGGRELFF. In DNA, the CDR3 is TGTGCCAGTAGCGAAGATGGGGGCCGGGAGCTGTTTTTT. The chain couples TRBV19 to TRBJ2-2, with D perhaps TRBD1 (6 bases). Germline V CDR1 and CDR2: LNHDA, SQIVND (reference sequence). This CDR3 spans 13 amino acids. The V end was cut by 6 bases, the J end by 9 bases, with 14 bases between.

This chain connects TRBV5-1 to TRBJ2-1; 7 bases agree with TRBD1. Germline CDR1 reads SGHRS; CDR2 reads YFSETQ. The CDR3 totals 15 residues. V gave up 6 bases and J gave up 5 bases; unmatched junction bases: 11. CDR3 nucleotides: TGCGCCAGCAAAAAATTCCGGGGACAGAACAATGAGCAGTTCTTC. Translation: CASKKFRGQNNEQFF.

This chain uses TRBV7-9 with TRBJ2-5, with 8 bases aligning to TRBD2. The ends lost 2 bases at V and 5 bases at J; junction bases unmatched: 10. There are 16 residues in the CDR3. Germline loops: CDR1 SEHNR, CDR2 FQNEAQ (reference sequence). The CDR3 sequence is CASSLRTGGPTETQYF. CDR3 bases: TGTGCCAGCAGCTTACGGACGGGAGGGCCTACGGAGACCCAGTACTTC.

The chain is built from TRBV7-9 and TRBJ1-1; TRBD1 is a possible D gene (6 bases). The CDR3 contains 14 residues. The germline V and J ends were trimmed by 4 bases and 1 base, with 10 bases remaining between them. CDR1 is SEHNR, CDR2 FQNEAQ, per germline (reference sequence). CDR3 amino acids: CASSSQQGNTEAFF. CDR3 in DNA: TGTGCCAGCAGCTCTCAACAGGGGAACACTGAAGCTTTCTTT.

The V call is TRBV30, the J call TRBJ2-6; no clear D gene. The CDR3 extends over 11 amino acids. From germline, CDR1 is GTSNPN and CDR2 SVGIG (reference sequence). V was clipped by 4 bases and J by 6 bases, with 4 bases between them. CDR3 region: CAWTLANVLTF. CDR3 in DNA: TGTGCCTGGACCTTGGCCAACGTCCTGACTTTC.

The DNA of the CDR3 is TGTGCCAGCAGCTTACGAACGGGGGGCACCAATGAAGCTTTCTTT. Protein product: CASSLRTGGTNEAFF. The chain is built from TRBV7-9 and TRBJ1-1, with D possibly TRBD1 on 6 matching bases. Germline V gene lookup returns CDR1 SEHNR and CDR2 FQNEAQ (reference sequence). This CDR3 comprises 15 residues. With 2 bases removed from V and 7 bases from J, the gap between germline ends came to 17 bases.

The chain couples TRBV20-1 to TRBJ1-1; a possible D gene is TRBD1 (6 bases). CDR1 is DFQATT, CDR2 SNEGSKA, per germline (reference sequence). CDR3 length: 14 residues. The V and J ends lost 6 bases and 1 base respectively, with 15 bases between them. The CDR3 DNA reads TGCAGTGCGAGTTCACAGGGTAGGAACACTGAAGCTTTCTTT. This gives the protein CSASSQGRNTEAFF.

This sequence joins TRBV5-6 and TRBJ2-7; 7 nucleotides line up with TRBD2. V shed 2 bases, J shed 6 bases, and the junction held 8 bases outside the gene matches. Germline-derived CDR1 and CDR2 are SGHDT and YYEEEE. The CDR3 length is 14 residues. The CDR3 spells CASSFGLEGLEQYF. The CDR3 nucleotides are TGTGCCAGCAGCTTCGGACTAGAAGGACTCGAGCAGTACTTC.

The rearrangement uses TRBV7-9 and TRBJ2-2; 7 bases align to TRBD1. The CDR3 has 15 amino acids. Trimming took 5 bases from V and 4 from J; bases not matched to a gene: 7. Germline CDR1 and CDR2: SEHNR and FQNEAQ (reference sequence). CDR3 coding DNA: TGTGCCAGCAGCCTAGTGGGACAGATCACCGGGGAGCTGTTTTTT. Its translation is CASSLVGQITGELFF.

The CDR3 DNA reads as TGTGCCAGTAGTATATTCGGGAACAACGAGCAGTACTTC. Translating gives CASSIFGNNEQYF. V is TRBV19 and J is TRBJ2-7; possibly TRBD2 for D (5 bases). Between the trimmed V and J ends, which lost 2 bases and 5 bases, there was a span of 10 bases. CDR3 size: 13 residues. The germline V gene encodes CDR1 LNHDA and CDR2 SQIVND (reference sequence).

This clone was recorded once. The chain links TRBV6-5 to TRBJ1-5; D not resolved. CDR1 and CDR2 from the germline V gene are MNHEY and SVGAGI. Trimming shortened V by 4 bases and J by 6 bases, and 7 bases separated the two germline ends. This CDR3 is built from 12 residues. The CDR3 coding sequence is TGTGCCAGCAGTTCCTCCAGTCAGCCCCAGCATTTT. Amino acids: CASSSSSQPQHF.

The chain has TRBV28 and TRBJ1-4, with D hard to call. V was clipped by 3 bases and J by 3 bases, with 14 bases between them. CDR3 length: 16 amino acids. The germline CDR1 and CDR2 sequences are MDHEN and SYDVKM. The CDR3 spells CASSLEGENSNEKLFF. The CDR3 DNA reads TGTGCCAGCAGTTTGGAGGGTGAGAACTCTAATGAAAAACTGTTTTTT. The whole variable domain, remainder taken from reference TRBV28 and TRBJ1-4, is DVKVTQSSRYLVKRTGEKVFLECVQDMDHENMFWYRQDPGLGLRLIYFSYDVKMKEKGDIPEGYSVSREKKERFSLILESASTNQTSMYLCASSLEGENSNEKLFFGSGTQLSVL.

The chain links TRBV10-3 to TRBJ2-1; 8 bases agree with TRBD2. In germline, CDR1 is ENHRY, CDR2 SYGVKD. The junction had 7 bases not matched to a gene; V was cut back by 6 bases and J by 6 bases. The CDR3 has 14 amino acids. The DNA for the CDR3 is TGTGCCATCAGCCCGGGGGGGAACGGCAATGAGCAGTTCTTC. Its protein is CAISPGGNGNEQFF.

The V gene is TRBV7-9, the J gene TRBJ1-5; D not resolved. Deletions cut 0 bases from V and 1 base from J, with 4 bases between. The CDR3 totals 14 residues. Per the germline V gene, CDR1 is SEHNR and CDR2 is FQNEAQ (reference sequence). This CDR3 is CASSLAQSNQPQHF. In nucleotides, the CDR3 is TGTGCCAGCAGCTTAGCCCAGAGCAATCAGCCCCAGCATTTT.

The chain uses TRBV14 and TRBJ1-2; 7 bases match TRBD1. The CDR3 runs to 17 residues. The germline CDR1 and CDR2 sequences are SGHDN and FVKESK. Trimming removed 2 bases from V and 1 base from J; junction bases left unmatched: 10. For the CDR3, the DNA is TGTGCCAGCAGCCAACGCGTCCGGGACAGATTTAACTATGGCTACACCTTC. Its translation: CASSQRVRDRFNYGYTF. Combining the CDR3 with reference TRBV14 and TRBJ1-2 gives the whole variable domain EAGVTQFPSHSVIEKGQTVTLRCDPISGHDNLYWYRRVMGKEIKFLLHFVKESKQDESGMPNNRFLAERTGGTYSTLKVQPAELEDSGVYFCASSQRVRDRFNYGYTFGSGTRLTVV.

The rearrangement uses TRBV29-1 and TRBJ1-1; a possible D gene is TRBD1 (6 bases). The V and J ends lost 7 bases and 1 base respectively, with 13 bases between them. The CDR3 is 13 amino acids. Germline V CDR1 and CDR2: SQVTM, ANQGSEA. CDR3 in DNA: TGCAGCGCCGGTGGACAGCCGAACACTGAAGCTTTCTTT. Translated: CSAGGQPNTEAFF.

The CDR3 coding sequence is TGTGCCAGCAGCTTAGTGTCCGGACAGGAGAAGCCTAACTATGGCTACACCTTC. Its protein is CASSLVSGQEKPNYGYTF. The gene calls are TRBV7-8 and TRBJ1-2; TRBD1 aligns across 7 bases. This CDR3 has 18 residues. Per the germline V gene, CDR1 is SGHVS and CDR2 is FQNEAQ. J was trimmed by 0 bases and V by 1 base; bases with no gene match: 11.

The chain carries TRBV2 and TRBJ2-3; D ambiguous. This CDR3 is built from 20 residues. V was clipped by 1 base and J by 0 bases, with 23 bases between them. Germline V gene sequence: CDR1 SNHLY, CDR2 FYNNEI. The CDR3 nucleotides read TGTGCCAGCAGTGAAGAGTCTAGTCGTATGAGTTGGCTTAGCACAGATACGCAGTATTTT. It specifies CASSEESSRMSWLSTDTQYF.